This is a list of T cell receptor beta chains from one sample in a study of blood T cell repertoires in COVID-19. TCRdb keeps only in-frame clones here, not all; method: immunoSEQ multiplex PCR. The repertoire consists of more than 100,000 clones, with over 75% occurring once and the leading ten covering roughly 13%. The sample was peripheral blood. These receptors came from a human donor in a cohort sampled during active or convalescent COVID-19. CDR3s include the opening cysteine and the closing phenylalanine or tryptophan. A D gene is named only where the DNA matches it firmly. For some rows the clone size is stated as once, few or many, or as a class when expanded; others skip it.

V	size	D	J	DNA	CDR3
TRBV19	NA	NA	TRBJ1-2	TGTGCCAGTAGTAGCCGACAGTATTCCTATGGCTACACCTTC	CASSSRQYSYGYTF
TRBV5-6	few	NA	TRBJ1-2	TGTGCCAGCAGCGACGGGACAACTAACTATGGCTACACCTTC	CASSDGTTNYGYTF
TRBV6-5	NA	NA	TRBJ2-3	TGTGCCAGCAGTTATGGTAGAGATACGCAGTATTTT	CASSYGRDTQYF
TRBV30	NA	TRBD1	TRBJ2-3	TGTGCCTGGGGACAGGACACAGATACGCAGTATTTT	CAWGQDTDTQYF
TRBV7-9	NA	NA	TRBJ1-4	TGTGCCAGCAGCTCCCGGGGGGCCGAAAAACTGTTTTTT	CASSSRGAEKLFF
TRBV11-3	NA	NA	TRBJ2-2	TGTGCCAGCAGCTTAGGGCAGGTTCCCGGGGAGCTGTTTTTT	CASSLGQVPGELFF
TRBV2	NA	NA	TRBJ2-5	TGTGCCAGCAGGGGCCTCGAGGAGACCCAGTACTTC	CASRGLEETQYF
TRBV5-1	NA	TRBD2	TRBJ2-1	TGCGCCAGCAGCGCGGGGGGTTACAATGAGCAGTTCTTC	CASSAGGYNEQFF
TRBV7-3	NA	TRBD1	TRBJ2-1	TGTGCCAGCAGCTGGTCACAGGGGGCTAGCGAGCAGTTCTTC	CASSWSQGASEQFF
TRBV19	NA	NA	TRBJ1-2	TGTGCCAGTAGTACGGGAATCGAAGGCTACACCTTC	CASSTGIEGYTF
TRBV5-6	few	NA	TRBJ1-1	TGTGCCAGCAGCTTTTTGGCGAACACTGAAGCTTTCTTT	CASSFLANTEAFF
TRBV7-8	NA	TRBD1	TRBJ1-2	TGTGCCAGCAGCTTAGATGGCAGGGGGTTACCCTATGGCTACACCTTC	CASSLDGRGLPYGYTF
TRBV7-2	once	TRBD2	TRBJ2-6	TGTGCCAGCAGCCTCGCGGGGGGCTCTGGGGCCAACGTCCTGACTTTC	CASSLAGGSGANVLTF
TRBV10-3	few	TRBD2	TRBJ2-1	TGTGCCATCAGTGAGCGTCTAGCGGGGGGGAATGAGCAGTTCTTC	CAISERLAGGNEQFF
TRBV7-9	NA	NA	TRBJ2-7	TGTGCCAGCAGCTTAGGGCCATCCCGTTGGGACTCAACCTACGAGCAGTACTTC	CASSLGPSRWDSTYEQYF
TRBV21-1	NA	NA	TRBJ2-1	TGTGCCAGCACCCAAGGTAAGCGGGGGGCGATACGTGACTACAATGAGCAGTTCTTC	CASTQGKRGAIRDYNEQFF
TRBV18	NA	TRBD1	TRBJ1-4	TGTGCCAGCTCACCCACAGGGGGACCTAATGAAAAACTGTTTTTT	CASSPTGGPNEKLFF
TRBV4-3	NA	NA	TRBJ2-3	TGCGCCAGCAGCCAAGATGTTAGCTCAGATACGCAGTATTTT	CASSQDVSSDTQYF
TRBV30	NA	NA	TRBJ2-3	TGTGCCTCCCACCGCGGAGATACGCAGTATTTT	CASHRGDTQYF
TRBV6-1	NA	TRBD1	TRBJ2-5	TGTGCCAGCAGTGAAACACAGGACAGGGAAGAGACCCAGTACTTC	CASSETQDREETQYF
TRBV19	many	NA	TRBJ1-1	TGTGCCAGTAGTCCCGAGATAGTGAACACTGAAGCTTTCTTT	CASSPEIVNTEAFF
TRBV7-9	few	NA	TRBJ1-2	TGTGCCAGCAGCCCAGAGACAGGCTATGGCTACACCTTC	CASSPETGYGYTF
TRBV10-3	NA	TRBD1	TRBJ2-1	TGTGCCATCAGTGAGTCCGGAGACAGGGGCGATGAGCAGTTCTTC	CAISESGDRGDEQFF
TRBV4-2	NA	NA	TRBJ2-1	TGTGCCAGCAGCTCCCAGGGCAATGAGCAGTTCTTC	CASSSQGNEQFF
TRBV7-6	NA	TRBD2	TRBJ2-5	TGTGCCAGCAGCCTTGGACTAGCGGGGGAGGTGGAGACCCAGTACTTC	CASSLGLAGEVETQYF
TRBV3-1/TRBV3-2	NA	TRBD1	TRBJ2-7	TGTGCCAGCAGCCGTTTTAGGACAGGGGGCGGCTACGAGCAGTACTTC	CASSRFRTGGGYEQYF
TRBV5-1	NA	NA	TRBJ2-2	TGCGCCAGCAGCTTGATAGCGACGAACACCGGGGAGCTGTTTTTT	CASSLIATNTGELFF
TRBV6-5	NA	TRBD1	TRBJ1-5	TGTGCCAGCAGGGTCGGGACAGGGCGGATGCAGCCCCAGCATTTT	CASRVGTGRMQPQHF
TRBV21-1	few	NA	TRBJ2-7	TGTGCCAGCAGCTGGGAGCTGGGACAGGGATCGTACGAGCAGTACTTC	CASSWELGQGSYEQYF
TRBV19	once	NA	TRBJ1-6	TGTGCCAGTAGTAAGGGGCGAGAGTCACCCCTCCACTTT	CASSKGRESPLHF
TRBV4-1	NA	TRBD1	TRBJ1-3	TGCGCCAGCAGCCAACGCGCCTTAACAGGGGTCACCGGAAACACCATATATTTT	CASSQRALTGVTGNTIYF
TRBV19	NA	NA	TRBJ1-1	TGTGCCAGTAGTATGTTTTGGAGGGGTGTGGACACTGAAGCTTTCTTT	CASSMFWRGVDTEAFF
TRBV3-1/TRBV3-2	NA	NA	TRBJ2-3	TGTGCCAGCAGCCTGCTAGCGACGGGGGCAGATACGCAGTATTTT	CASSLLATGADTQYF
TRBV5-1	NA	NA	TRBJ1-2	TGCGCCAGCAGCTTGGGAACAGGGAACAACTATGGCTACACCTTC	CASSLGTGNNYGYTF
TRBV4-1	NA	TRBD2	TRBJ2-1	TGCGCCAGCCGCCAGACTAGCGGGTTCTCCTACAATGAGCAGTTCTTC	CASRQTSGFSYNEQFF
TRBV24-1	many	TRBD1	TRBJ2-1	TGTGCCACCAGTGATAATACACAGGGGGGCTACAATGAGCAGTTCTTC	CATSDNTQGGYNEQFF
TRBV5-5	NA	NA	TRBJ1-3	TGTGCCAGCAGCCCTACCAGGGGAGGGGGAAACACCATATATTTT	CASSPTRGGGNTIYF
TRBV24-1	NA	TRBD1	TRBJ1-6	TGTGCCACCAGAGACAGGGCTAATTCACCCCTCCACTTT	CATRDRANSPLHF
TRBV28	NA	TRBD1	TRBJ2-7	TGTGCCAGCAGTCTAGGGGGCGTCTACGAGCAGTACTTC	CASSLGGVYEQYF